Given below is one T cell receptor beta chain in context. The antigen is unknown. Donation came from healthy Caucasian individuals in Russia who were aged roughly 6 to 95. These data are taken from a study of blood T cells in healthy people across ages. Findings of the study overall: Unknown CMV status may confound age-related changes in expanded clones.

This CDR3 comprises 11 residues. CDR1 is SQVTM, CDR2 ANQGSEA, per germline. V gave up 7 bases and J gave up 7 bases, with 11 bases separating them. Primers used in a second PCR of roughly 6 to 11 cycles were a sample-barcoded 5' primer and a J-beta primer mix. TCRdb re-called the 5' RACE reads through MiXCR, storing one row per CDR3 protein. The table has some 860,000 distinct CDR3 sequences, roughly 56% seen once; the top ten hold roughly 25%. The chain recombines TRBV29-1 with TRBJ2-1, with a tentative D call TRBD2 (5 bases). Input material: blood. The TCR sequence derives from a man aged 35 to 55 in good health. CDR3 nucleotides: TGCAGCGCGGAGGTCCGGAATGAGCAGTTCTTC. Translation gives CSAEVRNEQFF.